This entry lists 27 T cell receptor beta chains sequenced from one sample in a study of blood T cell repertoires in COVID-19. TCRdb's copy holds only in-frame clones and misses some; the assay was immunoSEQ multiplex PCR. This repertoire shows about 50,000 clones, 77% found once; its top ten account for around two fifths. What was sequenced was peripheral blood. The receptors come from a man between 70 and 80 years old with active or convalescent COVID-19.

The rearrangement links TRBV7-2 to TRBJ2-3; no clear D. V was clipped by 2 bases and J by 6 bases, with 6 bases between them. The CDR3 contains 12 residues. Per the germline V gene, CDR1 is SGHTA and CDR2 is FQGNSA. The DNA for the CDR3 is TGTGCCAGCAGCTTATCCGGGGATACGCAGTATTTT. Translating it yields CASSLSGDTQYF. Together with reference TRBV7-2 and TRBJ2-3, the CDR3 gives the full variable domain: GAGVSQSPSNKVTEKGKDVELRCDPISGHTALYWYRQSLGQGLEFLIYFQGNSAPDKSGLPSDRFSAERTGGSVSTLTIQRTQQEDSAVYLCASSLSGDTQYFGPGTRLTVL.

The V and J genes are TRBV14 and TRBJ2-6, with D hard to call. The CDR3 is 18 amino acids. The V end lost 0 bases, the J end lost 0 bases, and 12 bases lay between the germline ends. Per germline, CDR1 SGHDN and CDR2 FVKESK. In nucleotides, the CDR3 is TGTGCCAGCAGCCAAGATTGGGCAGGTTTCTCTGGGGCCAACGTCCTGACTTTC. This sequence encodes CASSQDWAGFSGANVLTF.

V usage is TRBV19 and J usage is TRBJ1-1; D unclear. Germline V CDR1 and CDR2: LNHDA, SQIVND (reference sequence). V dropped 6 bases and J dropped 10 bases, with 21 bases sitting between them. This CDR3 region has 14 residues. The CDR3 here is CASSLTGMLKGAFF. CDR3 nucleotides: TGTGCCAGTAGCCTGACCGGGATGTTAAAGGGAGCTTTCTTT.

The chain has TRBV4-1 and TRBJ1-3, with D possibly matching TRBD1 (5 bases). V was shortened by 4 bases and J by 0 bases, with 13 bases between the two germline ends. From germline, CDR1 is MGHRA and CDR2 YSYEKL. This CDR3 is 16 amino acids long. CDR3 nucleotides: TGCGCCAGCAGCCCTCAACAGGTTTTCTCTGGAAACACCATATATTTT. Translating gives CASSPQQVFSGNTIYF.

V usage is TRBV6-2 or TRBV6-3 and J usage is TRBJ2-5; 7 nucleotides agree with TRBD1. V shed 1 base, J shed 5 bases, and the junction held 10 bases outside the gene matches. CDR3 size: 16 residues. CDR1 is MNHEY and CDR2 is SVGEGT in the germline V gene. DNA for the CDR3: TGTGCCAGCAGTTACTATGGGCAGGGGGTGGCGGAGACCCAGTACTTC. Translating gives CASSYYGQGVAETQYF.

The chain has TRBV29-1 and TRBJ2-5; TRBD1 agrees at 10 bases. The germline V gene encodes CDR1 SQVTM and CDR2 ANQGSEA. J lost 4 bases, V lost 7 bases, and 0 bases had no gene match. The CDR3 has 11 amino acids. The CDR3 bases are TGCAGCGGGGACAGGGGAGAGACCCAGTACTTC. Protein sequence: CSGDRGETQYF. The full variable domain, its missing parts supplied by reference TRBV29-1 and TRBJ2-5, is SAVISQKPSRDICQRGTSLTIQCQVDSQVTMMFWYRQQPGQSLTLIATANQGSEATYESGFVIDKFPISRPNLTFSTLTVSNMSPEDSSIYLCSGDRGETQYFGPGTRLLVL.

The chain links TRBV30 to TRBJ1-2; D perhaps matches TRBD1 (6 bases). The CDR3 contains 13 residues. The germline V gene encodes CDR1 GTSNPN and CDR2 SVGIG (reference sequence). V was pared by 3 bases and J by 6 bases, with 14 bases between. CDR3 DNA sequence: TGTGCCTGGAGGGCACAGGGATATGATGGCTACACCTTC. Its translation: CAWRAQGYDGYTF.

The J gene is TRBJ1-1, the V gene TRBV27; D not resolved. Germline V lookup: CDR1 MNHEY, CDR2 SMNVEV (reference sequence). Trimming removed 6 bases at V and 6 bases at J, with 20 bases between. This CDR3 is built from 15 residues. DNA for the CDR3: TGTGCCAGCAGAACCGGGAGCGGGTATCTGGCTGAAGCTTTCTTT. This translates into CASRTGSGYLAEAFF.

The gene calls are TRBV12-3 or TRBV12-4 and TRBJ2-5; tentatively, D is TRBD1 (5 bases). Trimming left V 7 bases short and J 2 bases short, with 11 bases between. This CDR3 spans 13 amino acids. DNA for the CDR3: TGTGCCAGCACCCCGAACAGGCAAGAGACCCAGTACTTC. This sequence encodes CASTPNRQETQYF.

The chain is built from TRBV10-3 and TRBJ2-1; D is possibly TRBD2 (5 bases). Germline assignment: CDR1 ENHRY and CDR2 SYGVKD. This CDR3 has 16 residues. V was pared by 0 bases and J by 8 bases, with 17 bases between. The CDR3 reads CAISESKSGSFYEQFF. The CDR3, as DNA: TGTGCCATCAGTGAGTCGAAAAGCGGTAGTTTCTATGAGCAGTTCTTC.

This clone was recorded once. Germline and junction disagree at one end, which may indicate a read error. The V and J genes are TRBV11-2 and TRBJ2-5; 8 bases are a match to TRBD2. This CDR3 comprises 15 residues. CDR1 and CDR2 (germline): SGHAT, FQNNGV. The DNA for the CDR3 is TGTGCCAGCAGCCTAGAGGCCCCGGGGGGGGAGACCCAGTACTTC. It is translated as CASSLEAPGGETQYF.

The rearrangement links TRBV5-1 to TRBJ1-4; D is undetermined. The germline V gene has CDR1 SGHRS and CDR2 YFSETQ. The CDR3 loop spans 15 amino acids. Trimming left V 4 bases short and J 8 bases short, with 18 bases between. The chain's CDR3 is CASSPTRASGEKLFF. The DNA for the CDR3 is TGCGCCAGCAGCCCGACGAGGGCCAGTGGAGAAAAACTGTTTTTT.

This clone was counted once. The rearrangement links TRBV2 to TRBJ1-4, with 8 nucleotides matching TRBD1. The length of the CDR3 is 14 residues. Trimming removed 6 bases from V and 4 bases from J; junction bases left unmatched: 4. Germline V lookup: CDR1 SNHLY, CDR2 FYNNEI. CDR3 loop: CASSRGQVNEKLFF. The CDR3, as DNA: TGTGCCAGCAGCAGGGGGCAAGTTAATGAAAAACTGTTTTTT.

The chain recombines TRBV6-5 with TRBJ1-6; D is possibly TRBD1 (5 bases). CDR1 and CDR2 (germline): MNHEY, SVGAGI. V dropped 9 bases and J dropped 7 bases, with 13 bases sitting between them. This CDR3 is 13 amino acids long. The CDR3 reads CASDSGYNSPLHF. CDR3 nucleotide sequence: TGTGCCAGTGATTCAGGGTACAATTCACCCCTCCACTTT.

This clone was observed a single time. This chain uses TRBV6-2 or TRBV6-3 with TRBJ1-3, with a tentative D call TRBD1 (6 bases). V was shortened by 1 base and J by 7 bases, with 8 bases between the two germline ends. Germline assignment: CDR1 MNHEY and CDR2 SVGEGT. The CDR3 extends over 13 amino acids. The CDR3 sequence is CASSYYRANTIYF. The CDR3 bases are TGTGCCAGCAGTTACTACAGGGCGAACACCATATATTTT.

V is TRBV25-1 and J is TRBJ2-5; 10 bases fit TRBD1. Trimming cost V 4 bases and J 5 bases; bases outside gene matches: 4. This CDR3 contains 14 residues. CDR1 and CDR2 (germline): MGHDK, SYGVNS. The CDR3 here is CASSADRGRETQYF. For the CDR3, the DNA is TGTGCCAGCAGTGCCGACAGGGGGCGCGAGACCCAGTACTTC.

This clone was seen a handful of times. This CDR3 reads CASSLAVAAGRHEQYF. In nucleotides, the CDR3 is TGTGCCAGCAGCTTAGCGGTCGCAGCCGGGAGACACGAGCAGTACTTC. The chain couples TRBV7-2 to TRBJ2-7; TRBD2 might be the D (6 bases). The germline CDR1 and CDR2 sequences are SGHTA and FQGNSA. This CDR3 spans 16 amino acids. V was shortened by 0 bases and J by 5 bases, with 17 bases between the two germline ends.

The CDR3 region has the DNA TGTGCCAGTAGTATATGGGGCAACCCGACAGATACGCAGTATTTT. It translates to CASSIWGNPTDTQYF. The V and J genes are TRBV19 and TRBJ2-3; D is possibly TRBD1 (5 bases). Germline V gene lookup returns CDR1 LNHDA and CDR2 SQIVND (reference sequence). This CDR3 comprises 15 residues. V lost 2 bases and J 3 bases, leaving 12 bases between the germline ends.

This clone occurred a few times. The CDR3 DNA reads TGTGCCAGCAGTGGGGGCAGGGCGACTCCCTATGGCTACACCTTC. Encoded protein: CASSGGRATPYGYTF. This sequence joins TRBV6-6 and TRBJ1-2; D may be TRBD1 (6 bases). The ends were cut back, 5 bases at V and 4 bases at J, with 17 bases in the middle. The CDR3 spans 15 residues. From germline, CDR1 is MNHNY and CDR2 SVGAGI (reference sequence).

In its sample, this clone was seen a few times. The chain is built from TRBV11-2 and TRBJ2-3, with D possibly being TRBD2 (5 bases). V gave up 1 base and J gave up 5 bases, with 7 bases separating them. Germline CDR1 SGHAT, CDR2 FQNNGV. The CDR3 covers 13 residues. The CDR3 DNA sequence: TGTGCCAGCAGCTTAGGGGAGTTAGATACGCAGTATTTT. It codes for CASSLGELDTQYF.

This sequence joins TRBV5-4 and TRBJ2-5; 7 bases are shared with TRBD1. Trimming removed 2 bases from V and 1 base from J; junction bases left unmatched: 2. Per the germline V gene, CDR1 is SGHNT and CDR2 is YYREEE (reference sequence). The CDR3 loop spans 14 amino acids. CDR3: CASSFPGGQETQYF. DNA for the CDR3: TGTGCCAGCAGCTTCCCAGGGGGCCAAGAGACCCAGTACTTC.

The CDR3 DNA sequence: TGCGCCAGCAGCCAAGGTGTAAGCGGGAGGACCACCGGGGAGCTGTTTTTT. Its translation is CASSQGVSGRTTGELFF. V is TRBV4-3 and J is TRBJ2-2, with TRBD2 matching over 9 bases. This CDR3 contains 17 residues. V lost 1 base, J lost 4 bases, and 7 bases stayed unmatched. CDR1 and CDR2 from the germline V gene are LGHNA and YSLEER.

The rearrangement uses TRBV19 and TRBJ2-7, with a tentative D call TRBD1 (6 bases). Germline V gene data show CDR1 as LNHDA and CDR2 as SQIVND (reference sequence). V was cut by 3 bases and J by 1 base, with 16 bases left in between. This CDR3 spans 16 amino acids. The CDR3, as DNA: TGTGCCAGTAGTATTGGGGGCAGCCTACGTTCCTACGAGCAGTACTTC. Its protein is CASSIGGSLRSYEQYF.

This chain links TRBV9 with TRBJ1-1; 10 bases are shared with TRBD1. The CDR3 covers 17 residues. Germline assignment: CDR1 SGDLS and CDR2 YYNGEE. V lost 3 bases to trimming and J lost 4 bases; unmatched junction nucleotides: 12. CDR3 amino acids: CASSELRDRGGVTEAFF. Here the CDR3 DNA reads TGTGCCAGCAGCGAGCTCCGGGACAGGGGCGGTGTCACTGAAGCTTTCTTT.

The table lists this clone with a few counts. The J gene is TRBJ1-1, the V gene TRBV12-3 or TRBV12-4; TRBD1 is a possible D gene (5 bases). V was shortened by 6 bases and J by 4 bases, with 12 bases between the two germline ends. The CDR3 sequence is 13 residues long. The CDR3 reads CASSPGGATEAFF. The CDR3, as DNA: TGTGCCAGCAGCCCGGGAGGGGCCACTGAAGCTTTCTTT.

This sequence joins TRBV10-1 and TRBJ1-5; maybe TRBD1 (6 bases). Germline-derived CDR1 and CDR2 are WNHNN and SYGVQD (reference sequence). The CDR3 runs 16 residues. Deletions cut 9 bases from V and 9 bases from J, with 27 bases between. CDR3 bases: TGCGCCAGAACCCCCCCCCGACAGGTCCTCTTTGGGCCCCAGCATTTT. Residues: CARTPPRQVLFGPQHF.

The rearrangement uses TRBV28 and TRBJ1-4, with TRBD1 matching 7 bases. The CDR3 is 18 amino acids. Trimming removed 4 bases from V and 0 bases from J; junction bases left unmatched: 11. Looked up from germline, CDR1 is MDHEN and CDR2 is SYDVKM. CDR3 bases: TGTGCCAGCAGTTCCGGACAGGCGAGACTTGCAACTAATGAAAAACTGTTTTTT. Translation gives CASSSGQARLATNEKLFF.